Listed below are T cell receptor beta chains from one sample, sequenced in a study of blood T cell repertoires in COVID-19. Repertoires were generated with immunoSEQ multiplex PCR, while TCRdb's copy carries only in-frame clones and drops some. The data show some 340,000 clones, roughly 85% seen once. Material for sequencing was peripheral blood. All receptors derive from a woman aged 18-29 years with acute or convalescent COVID-19. The CDR3 runs from the conserved cysteine through the conserved F or W. The D gene is left open where the match is weak. The size entry is marked missing in some rows and otherwise reads once, few, many or a size class.

D gene	V gene	J gene	clone size	CDR3 protein	CDR3 DNA
TRBD1	TRBV9	TRBJ1-2	NA	CASSVGGQSRGGGYTF	TGTGCCAGCAGCGTAGGGGGACAGTCGAGGGGCGGCGGCTACACCTTC
TRBD2	TRBV5-1	TRBJ2-1	NA	CASSSDRLALEQFF	TGCGCCAGCAGCTCGGACCGACTAGCTCTTGAGCAGTTCTTC
TRBD2	TRBV6-6	TRBJ2-3	NA	CASSLSQREYTDTQYF	TGTGCCAGCAGTTTGTCTCAGCGGGAGTACACAGATACGCAGTATTTT
NA	TRBV5-1	TRBJ2-1	NA	CASSLDGVGVNEQFF	TGCGCCAGCAGCTTGGATGGAGTAGGGGTCAATGAGCAGTTCTTC
TRBD1	TRBV5-4	TRBJ1-2	once	CASRPGQGRGYTF	TGTGCCAGCAGGCCGGGACAGGGCCGGGGCTACACCTTC
NA	TRBV2	TRBJ1-6	few	CASSGAGYNSPLHF	TGTGCCAGCAGTGGGGCAGGATATAATTCACCCCTCCACTTT
NA	TRBV5-1	TRBJ1-1	NA	CASSLDRVLNTEAFF	TGCGCCAGCAGCTTGGACCGGGTTTTGAACACTGAAGCTTTCTTT
TRBD2	TRBV5-5	TRBJ2-5	NA	CASSLGVGLQETQYF	TGTGCCAGCAGCTTGGGAGTGGGACTACAAGAGACCCAGTACTTC
NA	TRBV5-5	TRBJ1-1	few	CASSLEAGPYSEAFF	TGTGCCAGCAGCTTGGAGGCAGGGCCATATTCTGAAGCTTTCTTT
TRBD2	TRBV9	TRBJ2-5	NA	CASSAGGGETQYF	TGTGCCAGCAGCGCTGGCGGGGGGGAGACCCAGTACTTC
TRBD1	TRBV11-2	TRBJ2-1	NA	CASSSYPGTGVKDEQFF	TGTGCCAGCAGCTCGTACCCCGGGACAGGGGTCAAGGATGAGCAGTTCTTC
TRBD1	TRBV19	TRBJ1-5	NA	CASSIDDGGQGTQPQHF	TGTGCCAGTAGTATAGATGACGGGGGACAGGGAACGCAGCCCCAGCATTTT
TRBD1	TRBV19	TRBJ1-2	few	CATRDRGLGDGYTF	TGTGCCACCCGGGACAGGGGGCTCGGGGATGGCTACACCTTC
TRBD1	TRBV5-1	TRBJ2-7	once	CASSRDRGDEQYF	TGCGCCAGCAGCCGAGACAGGGGGGACGAGCAGTACTTC
NA	TRBV2	TRBJ1-3	NA	CASRASGAGNTIYF	TGTGCCAGCAGGGCTTCCGGGGCTGGAAACACCATATATTTT
NA	TRBV19	TRBJ2-2	NA	CASKRNTGELFF	TGTGCCAGTAAGAGGAACACCGGGGAGCTGTTTTTT
NA	TRBV9	TRBJ1-2	few	CASSDPTGPNTNYGYTF	TGTGCCAGCAGCGATCCCACAGGACCGAACACTAACTATGGCTACACCTTC
NA	TRBV5-4	TRBJ2-5	NA	CASSSQGQYQETQYF	TGTGCCAGCAGCTCCCAGGGGCAGTACCAAGAGACCCAGTACTTC
NA	TRBV12-5	TRBJ2-7	once	CASGPRGGVHEQYF	TGTGCTAGTGGTCCCAGGGGAGGGGTCCACGAGCAGTACTTC
TRBD1	TRBV28	TRBJ1-5	NA	CASSLGGTGMFQPQHF	TGTGCCAGCAGTTTGGGTGGGACAGGGATGTTTCAGCCCCAGCATTTT
TRBD1	TRBV7-3	TRBJ2-3	NA	CASSGTGITDTQYF	TGTGCCAGCAGCGGGACAGGGATTACAGATACGCAGTATTTT
TRBD1	TRBV19	TRBJ2-7	few	CASSGQGSYEQYF	TGTGCCAGTAGCGGACAGGGGTCCTACGAGCAGTACTTC
NA	TRBV5-1	TRBJ1-5	NA	CASSLDRLSPQHF	TGCGCCAGCAGCTTGGACAGATTGAGCCCCCAGCATTTT
NA	TRBV19	TRBJ1-5	few	CASSIVFTNNQPQHF	TGTGCCAGTAGTATAGTGTTCACTAACAATCAGCCCCAGCATTTT
NA	TRBV9	TRBJ2-2	NA	CASSVSGEYVGELFF	TGTGCCAGCAGCGTATCAGGGGAGTACGTCGGGGAGCTGTTTTTT
NA	TRBV6-1	TRBJ2-3	NA	CASSESSGTSDTQYF	TGTGCCAGCAGTGAAAGCAGCGGCACTTCAGATACGCAGTATTTT